This T cell receptor beta chain was obtained from a study of T cell responses to AZD1222 COVID-19 vaccine. Findings and caveats of the study: Samples come after the peak T cell response, not at day 14. It should be noted that donors were predominantly white British and more often female, and clonal diversity was possibly underestimated. The study found vaccine-associated CD4 TCRs spanning spike, dominant at 160-218 and 743-854.

Points on this clone: Its antigen is not known.

V shed 5 bases, J shed 3 bases, and the junction held 12 bases outside the gene matches. Germline V CDR1 and CDR2: MNHEY, SMNVEV (reference sequence). The CDR3 consists of 18 residues. Sequenced by immunoSEQ multiplex PCR; TCRdb stores in-frame clones only, minus some. The repertoire has 150,000 to 200,000 clones, about 90% of them found once; the top ten carry approximately 2.7%. The chain couples TRBV27 to TRBJ2-6, with TRBD2 matching 8 bases. The sequence was collected from an adult in good health. The sample in question was peripheral blood, obtained on day 0 of MenACWY control vaccination. The CDR3: CASSPGLGRGLGANVLTF. In nucleotides, the CDR3 is TGTGCCAGCAGTCCAGGACTCGGGAGGGGACTTGGGGCCAACGTCCTGACTTTC.